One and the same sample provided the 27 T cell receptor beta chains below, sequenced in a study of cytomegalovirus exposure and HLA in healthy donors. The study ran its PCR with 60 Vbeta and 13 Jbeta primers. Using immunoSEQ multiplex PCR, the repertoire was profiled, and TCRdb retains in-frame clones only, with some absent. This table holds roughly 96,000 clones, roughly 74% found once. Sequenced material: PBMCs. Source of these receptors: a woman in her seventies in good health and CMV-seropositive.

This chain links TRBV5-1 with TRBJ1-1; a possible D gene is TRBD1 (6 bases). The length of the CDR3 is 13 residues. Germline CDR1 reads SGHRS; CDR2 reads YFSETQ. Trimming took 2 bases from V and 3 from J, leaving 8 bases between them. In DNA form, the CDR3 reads TGCGCCAGCAGCTTTGCAGGGGACACTGAAGCTTTCTTT. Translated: CASSFAGDTEAFF.

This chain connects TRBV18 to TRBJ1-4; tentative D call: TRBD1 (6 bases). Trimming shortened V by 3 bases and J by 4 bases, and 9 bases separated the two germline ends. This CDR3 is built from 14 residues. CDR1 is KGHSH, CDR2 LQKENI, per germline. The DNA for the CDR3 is TGTGCCAGCTCACCGGACAGTCTTAATGAAAAACTGTTTTTT. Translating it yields CASSPDSLNEKLFF. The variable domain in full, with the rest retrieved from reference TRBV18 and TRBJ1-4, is NAGVMQNPRHLVRRRGQEARLRCSPMKGHSHVYWYRQLPEEGLKFMVYLQKENIIDESGMPKERFSAEFPKEGPSILRIQQVVRGDSAAYFCASSPDSLNEKLFFGSGTQLSVL.

The CDR3 loop reads CASSVAGQGGNEKLFF. The CDR3, as DNA: TGTGCCAGCAGCGTAGCTGGCCAGGGTGGAAATGAAAAACTGTTTTTT. This rearrangement joins TRBV9 to TRBJ1-4, with D possibly TRBD1 on 5 matching bases. From germline, CDR1 is SGDLS and CDR2 YYNGEE. Trimming left V 0 bases short and J 5 bases short, with 14 bases between. The CDR3 has 16 residues. Drawing the rest from reference TRBV9 and TRBJ1-4, the complete variable domain is DSGVTQTPKHLITATGQRVTLRCSPRSGDLSVYWYQQSLDQGLQFLIQYYNGEERAKGNILERFSAQQFPDLHSELNLSSLELGDSALYFCASSVAGQGGNEKLFFGSGTQLSVL.

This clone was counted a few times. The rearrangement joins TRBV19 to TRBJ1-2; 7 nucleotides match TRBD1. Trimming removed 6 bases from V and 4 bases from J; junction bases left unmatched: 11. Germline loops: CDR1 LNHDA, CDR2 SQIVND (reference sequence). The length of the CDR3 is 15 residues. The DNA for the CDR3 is TGTGCCAGTAGCCCCTCTGGACAGGCATCCTATGGCTACACCTTC. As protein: CASSPSGQASYGYTF.

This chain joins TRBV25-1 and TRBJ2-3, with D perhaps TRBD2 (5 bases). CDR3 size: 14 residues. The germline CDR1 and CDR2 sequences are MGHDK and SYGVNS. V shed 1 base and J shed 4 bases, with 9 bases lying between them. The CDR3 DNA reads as TGTGCCAGCAGTGAATCCGCGGGTCCAGATACGCAGTATTTT. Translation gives CASSESAGPDTQYF.

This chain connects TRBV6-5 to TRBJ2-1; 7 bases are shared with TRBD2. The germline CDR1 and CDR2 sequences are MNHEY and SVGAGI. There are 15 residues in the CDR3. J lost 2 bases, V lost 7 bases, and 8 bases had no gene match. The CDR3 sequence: CASKKRDFPYNEQFF. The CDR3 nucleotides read TGTGCCAGCAAGAAGCGGGACTTCCCCTACAATGAGCAGTTCTTC.

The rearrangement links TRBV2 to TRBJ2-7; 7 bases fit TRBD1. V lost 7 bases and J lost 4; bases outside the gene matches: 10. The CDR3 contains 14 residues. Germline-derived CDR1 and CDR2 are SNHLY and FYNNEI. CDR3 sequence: CASKSGTAEYEQYF. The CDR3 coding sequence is TGTGCCAGCAAATCCGGGACAGCGGAATACGAGCAGTACTTC.

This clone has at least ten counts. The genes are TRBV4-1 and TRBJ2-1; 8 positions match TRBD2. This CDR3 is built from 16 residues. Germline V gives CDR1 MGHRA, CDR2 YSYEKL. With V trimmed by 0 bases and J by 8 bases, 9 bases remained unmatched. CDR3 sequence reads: CASSQDGFQRGYEQFF. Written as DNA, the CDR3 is TGCGCCAGCAGCCAAGATGGGTTCCAGCGGGGGTATGAGCAGTTCTTC.

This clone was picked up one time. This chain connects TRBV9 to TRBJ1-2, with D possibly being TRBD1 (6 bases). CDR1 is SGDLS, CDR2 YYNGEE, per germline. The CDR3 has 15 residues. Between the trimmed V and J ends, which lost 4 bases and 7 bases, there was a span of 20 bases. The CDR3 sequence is CASSPYTGKATGYTF. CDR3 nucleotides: TGTGCCAGCAGCCCCTATACAGGGAAGGCCACTGGCTACACCTTC.

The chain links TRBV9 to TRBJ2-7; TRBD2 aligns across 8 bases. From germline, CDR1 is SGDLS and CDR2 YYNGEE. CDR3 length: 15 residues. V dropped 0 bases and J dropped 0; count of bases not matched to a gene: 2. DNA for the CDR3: TGTGCCAGCAGCGTAGGACTAGCGAACTCCTACGAGCAGTACTTC. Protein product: CASSVGLANSYEQYF.

This chain's CDR3 is CASSLGQYNEQFF. CDR3 nucleotides: TGTGCCAGCAGCTTAGGGCAGTACAATGAGCAGTTCTTC. This chain uses TRBV7-8 with TRBJ2-1, with D unresolved. This CDR3 has 13 amino acids. V was clipped by 1 base and J by 4 bases, with 5 bases between them. Germline V gene sequence: CDR1 SGHVS, CDR2 FQNEAQ.

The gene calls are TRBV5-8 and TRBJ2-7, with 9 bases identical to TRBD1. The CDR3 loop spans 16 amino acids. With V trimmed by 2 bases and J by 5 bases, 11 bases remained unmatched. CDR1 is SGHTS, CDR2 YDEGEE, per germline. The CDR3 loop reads CASSFSGTGWVNEQYF. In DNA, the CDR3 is TGTGCCAGCAGCTTTTCCGGGACAGGGTGGGTCAACGAGCAGTACTTC.

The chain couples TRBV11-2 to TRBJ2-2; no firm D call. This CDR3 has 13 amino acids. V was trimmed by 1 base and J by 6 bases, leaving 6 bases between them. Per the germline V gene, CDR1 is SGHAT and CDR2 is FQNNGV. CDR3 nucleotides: TGTGCCAGCAGCTTAGTAGTTCCCGGGGAGCTGTTTTTT. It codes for CASSLVVPGELFF.

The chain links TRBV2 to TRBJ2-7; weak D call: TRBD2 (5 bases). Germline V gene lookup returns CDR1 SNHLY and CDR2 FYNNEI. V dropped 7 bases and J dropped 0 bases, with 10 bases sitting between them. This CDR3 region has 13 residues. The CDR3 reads CASTRDYSYEQYF. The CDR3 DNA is TGTGCCAGCACTCGGGATTACTCCTACGAGCAGTACTTC.

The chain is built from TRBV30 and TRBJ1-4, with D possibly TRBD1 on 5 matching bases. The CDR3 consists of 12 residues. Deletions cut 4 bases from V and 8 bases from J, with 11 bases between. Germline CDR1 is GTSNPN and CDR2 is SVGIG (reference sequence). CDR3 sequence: CAWTREGEKLFF. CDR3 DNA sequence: TGTGCCTGGACCAGGGAGGGCGAAAAACTGTTTTTT.

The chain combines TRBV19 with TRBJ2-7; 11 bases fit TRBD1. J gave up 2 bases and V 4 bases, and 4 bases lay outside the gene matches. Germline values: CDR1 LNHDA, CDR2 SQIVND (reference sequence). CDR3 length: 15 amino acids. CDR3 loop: CASSRTGGPTYEQYF. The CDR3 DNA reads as TGTGCCAGTAGTAGGACAGGGGGCCCTACCTACGAGCAGTACTTC.

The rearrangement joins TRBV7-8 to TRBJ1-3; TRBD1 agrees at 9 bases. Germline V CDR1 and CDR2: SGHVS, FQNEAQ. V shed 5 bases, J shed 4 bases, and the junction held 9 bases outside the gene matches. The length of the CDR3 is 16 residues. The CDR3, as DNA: TGTGCCAGCAGCGCATCCGGGACAGGGCCCGGAAACACCATATATTTT. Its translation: CASSASGTGPGNTIYF.

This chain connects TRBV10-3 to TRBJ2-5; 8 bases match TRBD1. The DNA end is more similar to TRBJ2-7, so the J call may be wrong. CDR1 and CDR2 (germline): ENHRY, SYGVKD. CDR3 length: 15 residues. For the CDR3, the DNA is TGTGCCATCAGCAAGGACAGGGAGAGGGGAAGCGAGCAGTACTTC. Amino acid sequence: CAISKDRERGSEQYF.

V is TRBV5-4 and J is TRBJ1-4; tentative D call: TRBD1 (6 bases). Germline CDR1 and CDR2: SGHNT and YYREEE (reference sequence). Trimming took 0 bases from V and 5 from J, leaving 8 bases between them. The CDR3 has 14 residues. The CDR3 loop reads CASSLDRANEKLFF. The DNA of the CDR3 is TGTGCCAGCAGCTTGGACAGGGCGAATGAAAAACTGTTTTTT.

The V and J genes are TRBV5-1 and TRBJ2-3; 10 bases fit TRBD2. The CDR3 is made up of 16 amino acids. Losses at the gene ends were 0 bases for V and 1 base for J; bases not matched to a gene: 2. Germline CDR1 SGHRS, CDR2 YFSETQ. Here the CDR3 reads CASSLVLAGGTDTQYF. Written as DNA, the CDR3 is TGCGCCAGCAGCTTGGTCCTAGCGGGGGGCACAGATACGCAGTATTTT.

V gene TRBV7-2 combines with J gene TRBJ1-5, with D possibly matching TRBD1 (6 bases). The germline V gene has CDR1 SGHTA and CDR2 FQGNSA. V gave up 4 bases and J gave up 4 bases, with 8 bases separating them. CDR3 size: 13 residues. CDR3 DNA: TGTGCCAGCAGCTCACAGGGAAATCAGCCCCAGCATTTT. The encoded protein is CASSSQGNQPQHF.

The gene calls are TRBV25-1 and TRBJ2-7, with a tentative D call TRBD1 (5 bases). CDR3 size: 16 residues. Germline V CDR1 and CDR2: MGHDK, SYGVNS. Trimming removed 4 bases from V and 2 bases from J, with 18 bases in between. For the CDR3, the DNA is TGTGCCAGCAGTGGATCCGGGCAGGGCGACCCCTACGAGCAGTACTTC. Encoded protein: CASSGSGQGDPYEQYF.

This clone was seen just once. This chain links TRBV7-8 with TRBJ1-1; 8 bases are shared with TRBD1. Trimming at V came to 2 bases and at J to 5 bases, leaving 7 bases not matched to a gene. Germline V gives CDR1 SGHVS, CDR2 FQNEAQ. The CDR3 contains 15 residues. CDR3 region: CASSLIDRGGTEAFF. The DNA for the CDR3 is TGTGCCAGCAGCTTAATAGACAGGGGAGGAACTGAAGCTTTCTTT.

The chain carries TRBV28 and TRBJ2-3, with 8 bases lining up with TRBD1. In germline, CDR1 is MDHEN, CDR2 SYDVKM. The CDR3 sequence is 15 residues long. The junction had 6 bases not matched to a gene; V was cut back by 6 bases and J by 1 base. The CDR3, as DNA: TGTGCCAGCAGCTCACCGGGACAGGGCACAGATACGCAGTATTTT. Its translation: CASSSPGQGTDTQYF.

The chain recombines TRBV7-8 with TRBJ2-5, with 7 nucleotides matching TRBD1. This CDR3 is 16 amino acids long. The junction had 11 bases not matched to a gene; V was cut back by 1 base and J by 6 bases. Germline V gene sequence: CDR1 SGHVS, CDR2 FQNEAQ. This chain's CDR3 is CASSLVTGAYGKTQYF. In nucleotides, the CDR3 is TGTGCCAGCAGCTTAGTCACAGGGGCGTATGGAAAGACCCAGTACTTC.

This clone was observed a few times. As DNA, the CDR3 is TGTGCCAGCAGCTCGGGACAGTACAACTACAATGAGCAGTTCTTC. This sequence encodes CASSSGQYNYNEQFF. V is TRBV5-5 and J is TRBJ2-1; 7 bases map to TRBD1. J lost 3 bases, V lost 3 bases, and 6 bases had no gene match. CDR3 length: 15 amino acids. Germline V gene sequence: CDR1 SGHKS, CDR2 YYEKEE (reference sequence). The variable domain in full, completed from reference TRBV5-5 and TRBJ2-1, reads DAGVTQSPTHLIKTRGQQVTLRCSPISGHKSVSWYQQVLGQGPQFIFQYYEKEERGRGNFPDRFSARQFPNYSSELNVNALLLGDSALYLCASSSGQYNYNEQFFGPGTRLTVL.

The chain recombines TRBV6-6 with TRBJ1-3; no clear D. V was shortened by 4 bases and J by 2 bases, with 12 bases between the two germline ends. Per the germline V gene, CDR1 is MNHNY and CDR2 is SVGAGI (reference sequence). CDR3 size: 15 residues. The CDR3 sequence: CASSFTPQAGNTIYF. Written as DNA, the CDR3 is TGTGCCAGCAGTTTCACTCCCCAGGCTGGAAACACCATATATTTT.